The 13 T cell receptor beta chains below were found in one sample sequenced in a study of Graves' ophthalmopathy and Graves' hyperthyroidism. Researchers took RNA transcripts and amplified TCR beta CDR3 regions from them. First-round RT-PCR used HTBI primers; second-round multiplex PCR followed. TCRdb fed the multiplex PCR reads into MiXCR, producing one record per CDR3 protein. The sample consists of about 1.2 million distinct CDR3 sequences, less than 45% of them appearing once. Input material: peripheral blood or thyroid tissue (not recorded which). The receptors were sampled from an adult man with Graves' hyperthyroidism.

The J gene is TRBJ2-7, the V gene TRBV2; the D gene is possibly TRBD1 (6 bases). Trimming shortened V by 5 bases and J by 3 bases, and 17 bases separated the two germline ends. The CDR3 is made up of 15 amino acids. Germline lookup yields CDR1 SNHLY and CDR2 FYNNEI. The chain's CDR3 is CASSPTGPSLYEQYF. In DNA form, the CDR3 reads TGTGCCAGCAGTCCTACAGGGCCCTCCCTCTACGAGCAGTACTTC.

This clonotype was detected ten times or more. This chain uses TRBV7-2 with TRBJ2-7, with a possible D match to TRBD2 (6 bases). The CDR3 consists of 16 residues. The V end lost 4 bases, the J end lost 2 bases, and 18 bases lay between the germline ends. Germline CDR1 is SGHTA and CDR2 is FQGNSA. This chain's CDR3 is CASSSLVSGGPYEQYF. The CDR3 DNA is TGTGCCAGCAGCTCCTTGGTTAGCGGAGGGCCCTACGAGCAGTACTTC.

This rearrangement joins TRBV5-1 to TRBJ1-2; 9 bases are a match to TRBD1. Germline V gene data show CDR1 as SGHRS and CDR2 as YFSETQ. The CDR3 extends over 14 amino acids. Trimming took 4 bases from V and 7 from J; bases not matched to a gene: 8. Here the CDR3 DNA reads TGCGCCAGCAGCCCAGGACAGGGGAGTTTTGGCTACACCTTC. Protein: CASSPGQGSFGYTF.

This clonotype showed up just once. This chain joins TRBV5-1 and TRBJ1-1, with unresolved D. V dropped 0 bases and J dropped 7 bases, with 13 bases sitting between them. The germline V gene has CDR1 SGHRS and CDR2 YFSETQ. The CDR3 is made up of 14 amino acids. CDR3 DNA sequence: TGCGCCAGCAGCTTGGTGGGGTCGACTAATGAAGCTTTCTTT. Amino acids: CASSLVGSTNEAFF.

CDR3 region: CASSDSGQGYSYEQYF. The CDR3, as DNA: TGCGCCAGCAGTGACTCCGGGCAGGGTTACAGCTACGAGCAGTACTTC. The chain recombines TRBV10-2 with TRBJ2-7, with D possibly being TRBD1 (5 bases). Trimming took 3 bases from V and 3 from J, leaving 18 bases between them. The length of the CDR3 is 16 residues. Per germline, CDR1 WSHSY and CDR2 SAAADI.

Points on this clonotype: Because the CDR3 is missing its conserved closing phenylalanine or tryptophan, this is likely a read error. Because the CDR3's place on the DNA is in doubt, the DNA is left out and the CDR3 is given as listed by TCRdb. V gene TRBV7-2 combines with J gene TRBJ2-6. In germline, CDR1 is SGHTA, CDR2 FQGNSA. The CDR3 spans 8 residues, counting both ends. CDR3 in amino acids: CASSLAPD.

This clonotype appeared a single time. Because the CDR3 is missing its conserved closing phenylalanine or tryptophan, this is likely a read error. CDR3 loop: CATSRGSSGQETQYS. The CDR3 nucleotides read TGTGCCACCAGCAGAGGATCTAGCGGGCAAGAGACCCAGTACTCC. The chain carries TRBV15 and TRBJ2-5; 8 nucleotides align to TRBD2. This CDR3 contains 15 residues. The germline V gene has CDR1 LNHNV and CDR2 YYDKDF (reference sequence). The junction had 3 bases not matched to a gene; V was cut back by 1 base and J by 2 bases.

About this clonotype itself: A much larger clone differs from this one at a single base, so this may be a read error. The chain uses TRBV10-3 and TRBJ2-2, with 14 bases fitting TRBD2. The CDR3 spans 17 residues. From germline, CDR1 is ENHRY and CDR2 SYGVKD. The CDR3 coding sequence is TGTGCCAGCAGTGGGGGGACTAGCGGGAGTTCTACCGGGGAGCTGTTTTTT. Amino acids: CASSGGTSGSSTGELFF.

The CDR3 region is CAISPVSGAGELFF. The CDR3, as DNA: TGTGCCATCAGCCCCGTTAGTGGGGCCGGGGAGCTGTTTTTT. The chain employs TRBV25-1 and TRBJ2-2; D remains ambiguous. This CDR3 has 14 amino acids. Germline CDR1 MGHDK, CDR2 SYGVNS. V lost 10 bases and J lost 6, with 18 bases in between. Full variable domain (rest looked up from reference TRBV25-1 and TRBJ2-2): EADIYQTPRYLVIGTGKKITLECSQTMGHDKMYWYQQDPGMELHLIHYSYGVNSTEKGDLSSESTVSRIRTEHFPLTLESARPSHTSQYLCAISPVSGAGELFFGEGSRLTVL.

At least ten counts were recorded for this clonotype. The gene calls are TRBV9 and TRBJ1-1, with 9 bases aligning to TRBD1. The germline V gene encodes CDR1 SGDLS and CDR2 YYNGEE. The ends lost 0 bases at V and 3 bases at J; junction bases unmatched: 6. The CDR3 runs to 16 residues. Here the CDR3 reads CASSVALQGADTEAFF. The CDR3 bases are TGTGCCAGCAGCGTAGCCCTACAGGGGGCGGACACTGAAGCTTTCTTT.

On this clonotype: A much larger clone is a single base away; this may be a read error. This chain links TRBV14 with TRBJ1-6, with 8 nucleotides matching TRBD1. Germline V gives CDR1 SGHDN, CDR2 FVKESK. The CDR3 length is 14 residues. The CDR3 DNA follows: TGTGCCAGCAGCCATACAGGGGGTAGATCACCCCCCCACTTT. Its translation: CASSHTGGRSPPHF.

This clonotype has ten or more counts. The chain is built from TRBV5-1 and TRBJ1-4; 8 bases are a match to TRBD1. The ends lost 4 bases at V and 7 bases at J; junction bases unmatched: 6. Per germline, CDR1 SGHRS and CDR2 YFSETQ. CDR3 length: 14 residues. The CDR3: CASSPGTGGEKLFF. CDR3 nucleotide sequence: TGCGCCAGCAGCCCCGGGACAGGAGGTGAAAAACTGTTTTTT.

In its sample, this clonotype was seen a few times. The chain combines TRBV11-2 with TRBJ2-5; unclear D gene. The CDR3 has 14 amino acids. The germline V gene encodes CDR1 SGHAT and CDR2 FQNNGV. V was pared by 5 bases and J by 3 bases, with 13 bases between. CDR3 coding DNA: TGTGCCAGCAGCCCCGCGAACTTTGAAGAGACCCAGTACTTC. This sequence encodes CASSPANFEETQYF.